The rows below give T cell receptor beta chains drawn from one sample of a study of CD8+CD57+ T cells in acquired aplastic anemia. TCRdb re-called the reads with MiXCR, one entry per CDR3 protein. The table records 150,000 to 200,000 distinct CDR3 sequences, around three fifths of them present only once. Sequenced material: sorted CD4+, CD8+, or CD8+CD57+ T cells (not recorded which) from PBMCs. Receptors originate from a human donor with severe aplastic anemia or a healthy control (not recorded which). Both conserved end residues are part of each CDR3. D genes are given only for firm matches. Clone size, where shown, is once, few, many, or a class for clones that have expanded.

>TRBV5-5|TRBD2|TRBJ2-2|many
TGTGCCAGCAGCTCAGCGACTAGCGGGGACACCGGGGAGCTGTTTTTT
CASSSATSGDTGELFF
>TRBV29-1|TRBD2|TRBJ2-3|-
TGCAGCGTCGTACTAGCGGGTAGGGCAGATACGCAGTATTTT
CSVVLAGRADTQYF
>TRBV20-1|-|TRBJ1-3|-
TGCAGTGCTAGGGACGGCCACTCTGGAAACACCATATATTTT
CSARDGHSGNTIYF
>TRBV7-2|-|TRBJ2-7|-
TGTGCCAGCAGGGGCCCGGCGGGCTACGAGCAGTACTTC
CASRGPAGYEQYF
>TRBV6-1|-|TRBJ2-5|-
TGTGCCGTCAGTGATGGTACAGACAACCAAGAGACCCAGTACTTC
CAVSDGTDNQETQYF
>TRBV20-1|TRBD1|TRBJ2-7|-
TGCAGTGCTAGAGCCACAGGGGAGCGCTACGAGCAGTACTTC
CSARATGERYEQYF
>TRBV29-1|TRBD1|TRBJ2-1|many
TGCAGCGTTGAAGCCGACAGGGGTTCCTACAATGAGCAGTTCTTC
CSVEADRGSYNEQFF
>TRBV9|TRBD2|TRBJ2-1|-
TGTGCCAGCAGCCCTCAGGGAGGAGCGGGGGGATCTACCTACAATGAGCAGTTCTTC
CASSPQGGAGGSTYNEQFF
>TRBV20-1|-|TRBJ2-7|-
TGCAGTGCTAGTCTACTTCGGCCGGGCTCCTACGAGCAGTACTTC
CSASLLRPGSYEQYF
>TRBV11-2|-|TRBJ1-1|-
TGTGCCAGCAGCCGAGGACTGAACGCTGAAGCTTTCTTT
CASSRGLNAEAFF
>TRBV20-1|-|TRBJ2-7|many
TGCAGTGCTAGAGAGAACGAGGCCGAGCAGTACTTC
CSARENEAEQYF
>TRBV20-1|-|TRBJ1-6|-
TGCAGTGCTAGAGATCGGCGCGGACAGCTCAATTCACCCCTCCACTTT
CSARDRRGQLNSPLHF
>TRBV7-6|-|TRBJ2-7|once
TGCGCCAGCAGCCCAGGGGAGGCCTACGAGCAGTACTTC
CASSPGEAYEQYF
>TRBV9|-|TRBJ2-3|-
TGTGCCAGCAGCTACGACAGTGCTAGCACGGATACGCAGTATTTT
CASSYDSASTDTQYF
>TRBV9|TRBD1|TRBJ2-7|-
TGTGCCAGCAGCGGATGGACAGGGGAGGACTACGAGCAGTACTTC
CASSGWTGEDYEQYF
>TRBV6-4|-|TRBJ1-1|-
TGTGCCAGCAGTTTGGACCTGAACACTGAAGCTTTCTTT
CASSLDLNTEAFF
>TRBV7-9|TRBD1|TRBJ2-6|many
TGTGCCAGCAGCCAGGGACAGGAGAGCTCTGGGGCCAACGTCCTGACTTTC
CASSQGQESSGANVLTF
>TRBV7-9|-|TRBJ2-5|few
TGTGCCATCACCGTTGAAAGGGGAGAGACCCAGTACTTC
CAITVERGETQYF
>TRBV7-8|TRBD1|TRBJ2-7|-
TGTGCCAGCAGCTTAAAACGGGACAGGCTATACAATGAGCAGTACTTC
CASSLKRDRLYNEQYF
>TRBV7-2|-|TRBJ2-7|-
TGTGCCAGCAGCTACCAGGAAGGCTACGAGCGGTACTTC
CASSYQEGYERYF
>TRBV7-2|TRBD1|TRBJ2-7|-
TGTGCCAGCAGCCCTCCGGGACAGCCCTACGAGCAGTACTTC
CASSPPGQPYEQYF
>TRBV15|TRBD2|TRBJ2-3|-
TGTGCCACCAGCAGGAGGACTAGCGGCACAGATACGCAGTATTTT
CATSRRTSGTDTQYF
>TRBV20-1|TRBD1|TRBJ2-7|few
TGCAGTGCAACTGGACAGGGCTACGAGCAGTACTTC
CSATGQGYEQYF
>TRBV9|-|TRBJ1-4|many
TGTGCCAGCAGCGTGGGTGCAACTAATGAAAAACTGTTTTTT
CASSVGATNEKLFF
>TRBV20-1|TRBD1|TRBJ1-1|few
TGCAGTGCTAGACGTGCGGTAGTAGGGGACAGGGGCGGAGCTTTCTTT
CSARRAVVGDRGGAFF
>TRBV20-1|TRBD2|TRBJ2-1|-
TGCAGTGCTAGCCCTGAGCGGGGGGGTTACAATGAGCAGTTCTTC
CSASPERGGYNEQFF
>TRBV5-1|-|TRBJ1-5|-
TGCGCCAGCAGCTTGGATGGGACTAGTAATGAGCCCCAGCATTTT
CASSLDGTSNEPQHF
>TRBV19|-|TRBJ2-7|-
TGTGCCAGTAGTATGGGGTCCGTCTACGAGCAGTACTTC
CASSMGSVYEQYF
>TRBV4-3|-|TRBJ1-6|-
TGCGCCAGCAGCCAAGATTATAGGGTATGGTCCTCACCCCTCCACTTT
CASSQDYRVWSSPLHF
>TRBV2|TRBD1|TRBJ1-2|-
TGTGCCAGCACGACAGGGGCGTTTAGGTATGGCTACACCTTC
CASTTGAFRYGYTF
>TRBV7-2|-|TRBJ1-1|-
TGTGCCAGCAGCTTAGACGGAACGAACACTGAAGCTTTCTTT
CASSLDGTNTEAFF
>TRBV7-2|-|TRBJ1-1|once
TGTGCCAGCAGCTCAGGTGGGCAAATGAACACTGAAGCTTTCTTT
CASSSGGQMNTEAFF
>TRBV10-3|TRBD2|TRBJ2-5|-
TGTGCCATCAGTGATAGTCTGACTAGCGGGAGGGAGACCCAGTACTTC
CAISDSLTSGRETQYF
>TRBV5-1|-|TRBJ2-3|-
TGTGCCAGCAGCCCCCTCGGGAGTAGCGTGGGGGATACGCAGTATTTT
CASSPLGSSVGDTQYF
>TRBV9|-|TRBJ2-1|many
TGTGCCAGCAGCGAGGAGAACAATGAGCAGTTCTTC
CASSEENNEQFF
>TRBV9|-|TRBJ1-2|-
TGTGCCAGCAGCGTAGAGGTGGTTACTAACTATGGCTACACCTTC
CASSVEVVTNYGYTF
>TRBV7-9|-|TRBJ1-2|-
TGTGCCAGCAGCTTATCCGTTGACGGCTACACCTTC
CASSLSVDGYTF
>TRBV6-6|-|TRBJ1-6|many
TGTGCCAGCAGCGGGGGGACGCAGGGGAATTCACCCCTCCACTTT
CASSGGTQGNSPLHF
>TRBV7-9|-|TRBJ2-7|-
TGTGCCAGCAGCCCGGAACAGCGATCCTACGAGCAGTACTTC
CASSPEQRSYEQYF
>TRBV19|TRBD2|TRBJ2-1|many
TGTGCCAGTAAACCAGGAGGGGAGGGGAGTACGGAGGTCGATGAGCAGTTCTTC
CASKPGGEGSTEVDEQFF
>TRBV9|TRBD1|TRBJ1-1|-
TGTGCCAGCAGCGCCTCAGGCGGGACAGGGTGGAGAACTGAAGCTTTCTTT
CASSASGGTGWRTEAFF
>TRBV10-3|-|TRBJ1-6|-
TGTGACAAAGAGCGGACCGGGACCCCACCCCTCCACTTT
CDKERTGTPPLHF
>TRBV6-2/TRBV6-3|-|TRBJ2-7|many
TGTGCCAGCACCCCCCGTGGGTACTACGAGCAGTACTTC
CASTPRGYYEQYF
>TRBV29-1|TRBD1|TRBJ2-2|-
TGCAGCGTGGAACAGGGGAATGCCGGGGAGCTGTTTTTT
CSVEQGNAGELFF
>TRBV12-3/TRBV12-4|-|TRBJ1-6|-
TGTGCCAGCAGGACCGGGACGGTAGATTCACCCCTCCACTTT
CASRTGTVDSPLHF
>TRBV29-1|-|TRBJ1-4|-
TGCAGCGCTTGGACCGGCGAAAAACTGTTTTTT
CSAWTGEKLFF
>TRBV6-1|TRBD2|TRBJ2-2|many
TGTGCCAGCACTAGCGGGGACGACACCGGGGAGCTGTTTTTT
CASTSGDDTGELFF
>TRBV5-4|-|TRBJ2-3|many
TGTGCCAGCAGCTTGGACCGCTTCGGAGGAGGGGTTGCAGATACGCAGTATTTT
CASSLDRFGGGVADTQYF
>TRBV12-3/TRBV12-4|-|TRBJ1-1|-
TGTGCCAGCAGTTTATCAGCTGAAGCTTTCTTT
CASSLSAEAFF
>TRBV4-1|-|TRBJ2-1|-
TGCGCCAGCAGTTTTCTGGGCCTAGCCGGCAATGAGCAGTTCTTC
CASSFLGLAGNEQFF
>TRBV24-1|TRBD2|TRBJ2-1|-
TGTGCCACCAGTGTGGGGACTAGCGGAAATTACAATGAGCAGTTCTTC
CATSVGTSGNYNEQFF
>TRBV19|-|TRBJ2-2|-
TGTGCCTGTACCAGTAACAGACCGAACACCGGGGAGCTGTTTTTT
CACTSNRPNTGELFF
>TRBV2|-|TRBJ2-7|many
TGTGCCAGCAGTGACGGCATGGGCGAGCAGTACTTC
CASSDGMGEQYF
>TRBV3-1|-|TRBJ1-1|many
TGTGCCAGCAGTCCACAGCAGAACACTGAAGCTTTCTTT
CASSPQQNTEAFF
>TRBV20-1|-|TRBJ2-5|-
TGCAGTGCTAGAGTACCGCATCAAGAGACCCAGTACTTC
CSARVPHQETQYF
>TRBV12-3/TRBV12-4|TRBD1|TRBJ1-1|-
TGTGCCAGCAGTACTACAGGGGCGAACACTGAAGCTTTCTTT
CASSTTGANTEAFF
>TRBV24-1|TRBD1|TRBJ2-1|-
TGTGCCACCAGTGATTTGGGGGGACAGGGATACAATGAGCAGTTCTTC
CATSDLGGQGYNEQFF